The rows below give T cell receptor beta chains drawn from one sample of a study of T cell repertoires in cytomegalovirus infection. TCRdb analysed the reads with MiXCR anew, one entry per CDR3 protein. The sample includes 300,000 or so distinct CDR3 sequences, 20% to 25% of them seen just once. No cognate antigen is known for these TCRs. The sample here was cultured PBMCs, taken from culture after CMV antigen stimulation. All receptors derive from a human donor in good health (CMV status not recorded). Some clones in this sample may be carry-over from other donors' samples. Both conserved end residues are part of each CDR3. D genes are given only for firm matches. Clone size is not always given. Where it is, it says once, few, many or a class for expanded clones.

J gene: TRBJ1-2
clone size: few
D gene: TRBD1
V gene: TRBV10-3
CDR3 DNA: TGTGCCATCACCAAGACAGGGCCTAACGGCTACACCTTC
CDR3 protein: CAITKTGPNGYTF

J gene: TRBJ2-1
clone size: .
D gene: TRBD2
V gene: TRBV10-3
CDR3 DNA: TGTGCCATCAGTGGCCTAGCGGGGATCAATGAGCAGTTCTTC
CDR3 protein: CAISGLAGINEQFF

J gene: TRBJ2-1
clone size: few
D gene: .
V gene: TRBV30
CDR3 DNA: TGTGCCTGGAGTTCGGGGGAGTGGGCGGGCTACAATGAGCAGTTCTTC
CDR3 protein: CAWSSGEWAGYNEQFF

J gene: TRBJ2-3
clone size: .
D gene: .
V gene: TRBV9
CDR3 DNA: TGTGCCAGCAGCGTGCCGGGAGTCCTGCCAGATACGCAGTATTTT
CDR3 protein: CASSVPGVLPDTQYF

J gene: TRBJ2-1
clone size: .
D gene: .
V gene: TRBV4-1
CDR3 DNA: TGCGCCAGCAGCCGCACGGACGGTTACAATGAGCAGTTCTTC
CDR3 protein: CASSRTDGYNEQFF

J gene: TRBJ2-5
clone size: many
D gene: .
V gene: TRBV4-3
CDR3 DNA: TGCGCCAGCAGCCAAGGGAGGGCTAGTGCACAGATTACCCAGTACTTC
CDR3 protein: CASSQGRASAQITQYF

J gene: TRBJ1-2
clone size: .
D gene: TRBD1
V gene: TRBV5-1
CDR3 DNA: TGCGCCAGCAGCGTACGACAGGGCGGAAACTATGGCTACACCTTC
CDR3 protein: CASSVRQGGNYGYTF

J gene: TRBJ2-2
clone size: .
D gene: TRBD1
V gene: TRBV20-1
CDR3 DNA: TGCAGTGCCAACGGACAGGTGACCGGGGAGCTGTTTTTT
CDR3 protein: CSANGQVTGELFF

J gene: TRBJ1-2
clone size: .
D gene: .
V gene: TRBV7-9
CDR3 DNA: TGTGCCAGCAGCTTAGATGAGGGGCTCGGCTATGGCTACACCTTC
CDR3 protein: CASSLDEGLGYGYTF

J gene: TRBJ1-2
clone size: .
D gene: TRBD1
V gene: TRBV4-1
CDR3 DNA: TGCGCCAGCAGCCAAGTGAGCGGCAGGGGGCAGAATGGCTACACCTTC
CDR3 protein: CASSQVSGRGQNGYTF

J gene: TRBJ1-6
clone size: .
D gene: TRBD1
V gene: TRBV25-1
CDR3 DNA: TGTGCCAGCAGGGGACAGCGCTTTGGGAATTCACCCCTCCACTTT
CDR3 protein: CASRGQRFGNSPLHF

J gene: TRBJ2-7
clone size: many
D gene: TRBD1
V gene: TRBV12-3/TRBV12-4
CDR3 DNA: TGTGCCAGCAGCCCTATTCTTTCCGGGACAGTTGTTGACGAGCAGTACTTC
CDR3 protein: CASSPILSGTVVDEQYF

J gene: TRBJ2-5
clone size: .
D gene: TRBD2
V gene: TRBV20-1
CDR3 DNA: TGCAGTGCTAGGGGGGGAGGGGAGACCCAGTACTTC
CDR3 protein: CSARGGGETQYF

J gene: TRBJ2-5
clone size: .
D gene: TRBD2
V gene: TRBV19
CDR3 DNA: TGTGCCAGTAGTCATAGCGGGAGATCAGAGACCCAGTACTTC
CDR3 protein: CASSHSGRSETQYF

J gene: TRBJ2-3
clone size: few
D gene: .
V gene: TRBV6-6
CDR3 DNA: TGTGCCAGCAGTTTCCCAAAGTGGGGGACTTCTAGCACAGATACGCAGTATTTT
CDR3 protein: CASSFPKWGTSSTDTQYF

J gene: TRBJ1-5
clone size: few
D gene: .
V gene: TRBV6-2/TRBV6-3
CDR3 DNA: TGTGCCAGCAGTTACGGGAAAAGGGCTGATAGGGTTCGTCAGCCCCAGCATTTT
CDR3 protein: CASSYGKRADRVRQPQHF

J gene: TRBJ1-2
clone size: .
D gene: TRBD1
V gene: TRBV28
CDR3 DNA: TGTGCCAGCAGTTACCCGGGACAGAATTACACCTTC
CDR3 protein: CASSYPGQNYTF

J gene: TRBJ1-1
clone size: .
D gene: .
V gene: TRBV15
CDR3 DNA: TGTGCCACCAGCAGCGCGGGGGGAATGAACACTGAAGCTTTCTTT
CDR3 protein: CATSSAGGMNTEAFF

J gene: TRBJ1-5
clone size: .
D gene: .
V gene: TRBV10-3
CDR3 DNA: TGTGCCATCAGTGAGACCGCGGGGTTCCAGCCCCAGCATTTT
CDR3 protein: CAISETAGFQPQHF

J gene: TRBJ1-2
clone size: .
D gene: .
V gene: TRBV20-1
CDR3 DNA: TGCAGTGCTAGAGGGCAGGGCCATGGCTACACCTTC
CDR3 protein: CSARGQGHGYTF

J gene: TRBJ1-2
clone size: few
D gene: TRBD1
V gene: TRBV5-6
CDR3 DNA: TGTGCCAGCAGCTTGGAAGGGGGCGCATGGTTCTACACCTTC
CDR3 protein: CASSLEGGAWFYTF

J gene: TRBJ2-7
clone size: .
D gene: .
V gene: TRBV7-9
CDR3 DNA: TGTGCCAGCAGCCCTATGTACGAGCAGTACTTC
CDR3 protein: CASSPMYEQYF